These 26 T cell receptor beta chains share one sample of origin, sequenced in a study of response to subunit inactivated influenza vaccine. TCRdb reanalysed the RT-PCR reads using MiXCR and keeps one entry per CDR3 protein. The data show 500,000 to 600,000 distinct CDR3 sequences, with approximately 7.7% seen just once and 10% to 15% held by the top ten. Specimen: PBMCs from blood, collected roughly 24 months after vaccination. All receptors derive from a man aged 50 to 69 who received an inactivated influenza vaccine.

This clonotype was picked up a small number of times. The chain couples TRBV3-1 to TRBJ2-7; no firm D call. The CDR3 is 11 amino acids. V was shortened by 2 bases and J by 5 bases, with 4 bases between the two germline ends. Germline loops: CDR1 LGHDT, CDR2 YNNKEL (reference sequence). The CDR3 nucleotides are TGTGCCAGCAGCCAATTACACGAGCAGTACTTC. Translated, it gives CASSQLHEQYF.

The gene calls are TRBV25-1 and TRBJ2-1, with 12 positions matching TRBD2. The CDR3 is made up of 15 amino acids. After removal of 3 bases from V and 9 bases from J, the junction contained 6 bases not matched to a gene. Per the germline V gene, CDR1 is MGHDK and CDR2 is SYGVNS. This CDR3 is CASSDPASGRVEQFF. CDR3 DNA: TGTGCCAGCAGTGACCCGGCTAGCGGGAGGGTTGAGCAGTTCTTC.

This clonotype has only a few counts. In DNA, the CDR3 is TGCAGCGTTGAGCGGCAGGGTGGCTACGAGCAGTACTTC. Translating it yields CSVERQGGYEQYF. This chain joins TRBV29-1 and TRBJ2-7; a weak D match, TRBD1 (5 bases). The CDR3 loop spans 13 amino acids. With 3 bases removed from V and 3 bases from J, the gap between germline ends came to 12 bases. Germline CDR1 SQVTM, CDR2 ANQGSEA.

This clonotype was recorded at least ten times. The chain uses TRBV10-3 and TRBJ2-3; 10 bases agree with TRBD2. The CDR3 extends over 13 amino acids. V shed 11 bases, J shed 5 bases, and the junction held 7 bases outside the gene matches. Germline CDR1 ENHRY, CDR2 SYGVKD. CDR3 sequence: CAAASGSVDTQYF. In nucleotides, the CDR3 is TGTGCCGCGGCTAGCGGGAGCGTAGATACGCAGTATTTT.

This chain joins TRBV5-1 and TRBJ2-7; TRBD2 aligns across 15 bases. This CDR3 has 20 amino acids. Per germline, CDR1 SGHRS and CDR2 YFSETQ. The trim removed 1 base at V and 2 bases at J, leaving 13 bases unmatched. In nucleotides, the CDR3 is TGCGCCAGCAGCTTGAGAGGCCGGACTAGCGGGAGGGCCGTGACCTACGAGCAGTACTTC. Translation: CASSLRGRTSGRAVTYEQYF.

V is TRBV28 and J is TRBJ1-2, with D uncertain. V lost 1 base, J lost 7 bases, and 10 bases lay in between. The CDR3 runs 13 residues. Germline CDR1 and CDR2: MDHEN and SYDVKM. This chain's CDR3 is CASSLFDGSGYTF. Here the CDR3 DNA reads TGTGCCAGCAGTTTATTTGATGGCAGTGGCTACACCTTC.

This clonotype was picked up a small number of times. This chain connects TRBV11-2 to TRBJ2-5; 10 nucleotides match TRBD2. The CDR3 loop spans 17 amino acids. J gave up 5 bases and V 3 bases, and 12 bases lay outside the gene matches. Germline V gene sequence: CDR1 SGHAT, CDR2 FQNNGV. In nucleotides, the CDR3 is TGTGCCAGCAGCTTGTTTACTAGCGGGGCCTACGGGGAGACCCAGTACTTC. It is translated as CASSLFTSGAYGETQYF. The complete variable domain, with remaining parts taken from reference TRBV11-2 and TRBJ2-5, reads EAGVAQSPRYKIIEKRQSVAFWCNPISGHATLYWYQQILGQGPKLLIQFQNNGVVDDSQLPKDRFSAERLKGVDSTLKIQPAKLEDSAVYLCASSLFTSGAYGETQYFGPGTRLLVL.

This clonotype appeared a few times. This chain links TRBV5-6 with TRBJ1-5; 11 bases align to TRBD1. The germline V gene has CDR1 SGHDT and CDR2 YYEEEE. The junction had 10 bases not matched to a gene; V was cut back by 2 bases and J by 6 bases. The CDR3 is 17 residues long. CDR3 DNA sequence: TGTGCCAGCAGCTTAAATGTTAGGACAGGGGGCGGTCAGCCCCAGCATTTT. It yields the protein CASSLNVRTGGGQPQHF. Based on the CDR3 plus reference TRBV5-6 and TRBJ1-5, the full variable domain is DAGVTQSPTHLIKTRGQQVTLRCSPKSGHDTVSWYQQALGQGPQFIFQYYEEEERQRGNFPDRFSGHQFPNYSSELNVNALLLGDSALYLCASSLNVRTGGGQPQHFGDGTRLSIL.

The chain is built from TRBV7-9 and TRBJ2-1, with 9 positions matching TRBD2. CDR3 length: 14 residues. Germline CDR1 SEHNR, CDR2 FQNEAQ (reference sequence). After removal of 6 bases from V and 5 bases from J, the junction contained 5 bases not matched to a gene. The DNA for the CDR3 is TGTGCCAGCAGGCTACTAGCGGGTAACAATGAGCAGTTCTTC. Amino acid sequence: CASRLLAGNNEQFF.

The V call is TRBV12-3 or TRBV12-4, the J call TRBJ2-7; no firm D call. This CDR3 is 13 amino acids long. Trimming took off 4 bases at V and 5 bases at J, with 12 bases between the two ends. In nucleotides, the CDR3 is TGTGCCAGCAGTTCCCTTAAAGGCGACGAGCAGTACTTC. It yields the protein CASSSLKGDEQYF.

The sample holds a few counts of this clonotype. The CDR3 DNA reads as TGTGCCATCAGTGAGCCTGGGGGAACCTCCTACGAGCAGTACTTC. The encoded protein is CAISEPGGTSYEQYF. The chain recombines TRBV10-3 with TRBJ2-7; D could derive from TRBD1 or TRBD2 (5 bases each). CDR3 length equals 15 residues. Trimming removed 2 bases at V and 0 bases at J, with 11 bases between. The V gene's germline CDR1 is ENHRY and CDR2 SYGVKD.

This clonotype has a count of ten or more. The genes are TRBV6-1 and TRBJ2-1; D gene ambiguous. Trimming took 10 bases from V and 0 from J, leaving 13 bases between them. CDR1 is MNHNS, CDR2 SASEGT, per germline. The CDR3 sequence is 14 residues long. CDR3 loop: CAIRTPDSYNEQFF. CDR3 bases: TGTGCCATCAGAACACCGGACTCCTACAATGAGCAGTTCTTC.

This clonotype was detected ten times or more. This chain connects TRBV20-1 to TRBJ1-6; weak D call: TRBD1 (5 bases). This CDR3 region has 14 residues. V lost 0 bases, J lost 8 bases, and 11 bases lay in between. CDR1 is DFQATT, CDR2 SNEGSKA, per germline (reference sequence). The CDR3 DNA reads as TGCAGTGCTAGAGAATCCCTGGGGCATTCACCCCTCCACTTT. Encoded protein: CSARESLGHSPLHF.

This chain joins TRBV30 and TRBJ1-2, with D tentatively TRBD1 (6 bases). V was pared by 7 bases and J by 3 bases, with 15 bases between. The germline CDR1 and CDR2 sequences are GTSNPN and SVGIG (reference sequence). The CDR3 runs to 13 residues. CDR3 DNA sequence: TGTGCCTCCACGGGGGGGCTATACTATGGCTACACCTTC. Encoded protein: CASTGGLYYGYTF.

This clonotype was counted many times. The genes are TRBV12-3 or TRBV12-4 and TRBJ2-2; 9 bases line up with TRBD2. Losses at the gene ends were 8 bases for V and 2 bases for J; bases not matched to a gene: 6. The CDR3 has 15 residues. CDR3 sequence reads: CASYSGGFNTGELFF. The CDR3 DNA reads as TGTGCCAGCTATAGCGGGGGTTTCAACACCGGGGAGCTGTTTTTT.

The chain is built from TRBV7-6 and TRBJ1-4; a weak D match, TRBD1 (5 bases). Germline V gives CDR1 SGHVS, CDR2 FNYEAQ. The V end lost 5 bases, the J end lost 8 bases, and 15 bases lay between the germline ends. This CDR3 comprises 14 residues. The CDR3 coding sequence is TGTGCCAGCAGCCCCGAGGCAGGGAACGAAAAACTGTTTTTT. Residues: CASSPEAGNEKLFF.

Many counts were recorded for this clonotype. This chain connects TRBV24-1 to TRBJ2-1; 9 bases align to TRBD1. V shed 3 bases, J shed 0 bases, and the junction held 5 bases outside the gene matches. The CDR3 totals 17 residues. Per the germline V gene, CDR1 is KGHDR and CDR2 is SFDVKD. The CDR3 spells CATSDLATGGSYNEQFF. CDR3 DNA sequence: TGTGCCACCAGTGATCTCGCGACAGGGGGCTCCTACAATGAGCAGTTCTTC.

This clonotype was seen a few times. CDR3 sequence reads: CASSLSRAVEQYF. The CDR3 DNA reads as TGTGCCAGCAGCTTATCCCGGGCTGTGGAGCAGTACTTC. V usage is TRBV7-2 and J usage is TRBJ2-7, with no clear D. V was trimmed by 2 bases and J by 7 bases, leaving 12 bases between them. CDR1 is SGHTA and CDR2 is FQGNSA in the germline V gene. The CDR3 sequence is 13 residues long.

This clonotype was seen a handful of times. V and J are TRBV3-1 and TRBJ2-1; D gene unclear. V shed 4 bases and J shed 6 bases, with 7 bases lying between them. The CDR3 runs 12 residues. Germline CDR1 LGHDT, CDR2 YNNKEL (reference sequence). The CDR3 protein is CASSRFANEQFF. In DNA form, the CDR3 reads TGTGCCAGCAGCCGCTTCGCCAATGAGCAGTTCTTC.

A few counts support this clonotype. The V call is TRBV4-3, the J call TRBJ1-4; D is perhaps TRBD1 (5 bases). This CDR3 has 13 residues. Trimming took 8 bases from V and 2 from J, leaving 9 bases between them. Germline lookup yields CDR1 LGHNA and CDR2 YSLEER. CDR3 region: CASSEGTNEKLFF. CDR3 nucleotide sequence: TGCGCCAGCTCCGAGGGGACTAATGAAAAACTGTTTTTT.

This chain uses TRBV20-1 with TRBJ1-2, with D hard to call. This CDR3 has 13 residues. Deletions cut 3 bases from V and 1 base from J, with 9 bases between. Germline V gives CDR1 DFQATT, CDR2 SNEGSKA (reference sequence). DNA of the CDR3: TGCAGTGCTAGGGCAGATGATAACTATGGCTACACCTTC. It specifies CSARADDNYGYTF.

This clonotype was detected only a few times. J is TRBJ2-3 and V is TRBV29-1, with D unresolved. The V gene lost 1 base and the J gene lost 3 bases, with 11 bases spanning the gap. The CDR3 has 14 residues. In germline, CDR1 is SQVTM, CDR2 ANQGSEA. This CDR3 reads CSVEGTRETDTQYF. CDR3 nucleotide sequence: TGCAGCGTTGAAGGGACCAGAGAAACAGATACGCAGTATTTT.

This clonotype appeared a few times. V is TRBV7-2 and J is TRBJ2-5, with unresolved D. Germline assignment: CDR1 SGHTA and CDR2 FQGNSA. There are 14 residues in the CDR3. V lost 2 bases and J 5 bases, leaving 12 bases between the germline ends. The CDR3 nucleotides are TGTGCCAGCAGCTTATCGCTTATCGGGGAGACCCAGTACTTC. Translation: CASSLSLIGETQYF.

The V and J genes are TRBV21-1 and TRBJ1-1. TRBV21-1 is labeled a pseudogene. This CDR3 contains 15 residues. The CDR3 DNA reads TGTGCCAGCAGCAAAGCGCGGGGGAGGCTCAGTGAAGCTTTCTTT. Translating it yields CASSKARGRLSEAFF.

The chain uses TRBV29-1 and TRBJ2-7; D might be TRBD1 (5 bases). CDR1 and CDR2 (germline): SQVTM, ANQGSEA. The CDR3 covers 11 residues. The CDR3 is CGVGHYYEQYF. CDR3 bases: TGCGGAGTTGGACACTACTACGAGCAGTACTTC.

The chain employs TRBV28 and TRBJ2-1; weak D call: TRBD1 (5 bases). Germline V gene sequence: CDR1 MDHEN, CDR2 SYDVKM. Deletions cut 3 bases from V and 5 bases from J, with 11 bases between. The CDR3 has 14 residues. The CDR3 DNA follows: TGTGCCAGCAGTTTGGCAGGGTTGAACAATGAGCAGTTCTTC. Its protein is CASSLAGLNNEQFF.